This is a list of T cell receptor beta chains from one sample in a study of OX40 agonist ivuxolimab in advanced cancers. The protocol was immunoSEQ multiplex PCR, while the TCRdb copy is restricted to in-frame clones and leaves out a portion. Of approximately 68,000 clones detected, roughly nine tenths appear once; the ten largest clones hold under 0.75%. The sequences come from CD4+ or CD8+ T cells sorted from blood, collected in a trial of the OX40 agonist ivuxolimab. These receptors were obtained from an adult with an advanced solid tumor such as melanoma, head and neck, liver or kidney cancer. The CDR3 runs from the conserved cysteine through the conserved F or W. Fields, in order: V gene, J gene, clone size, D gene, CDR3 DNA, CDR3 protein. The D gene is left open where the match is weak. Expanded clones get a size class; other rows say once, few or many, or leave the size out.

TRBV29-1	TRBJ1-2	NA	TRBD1	TGCAGCCTAGGGGGACAGGGGAACTATGGCTACACCTTC	CSLGGQGNYGYTF
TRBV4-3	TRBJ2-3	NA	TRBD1	TGCGCCAGCAGCCAGGGGGACAGGGTGAGGACAGATACGCAGTATTTT	CASSQGDRVRTDTQYF
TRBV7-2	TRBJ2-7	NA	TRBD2	TGTGCCAGCAGCCCACCGGGACTAGCGTTCCACGAGCAGTACTTC	CASSPPGLAFHEQYF
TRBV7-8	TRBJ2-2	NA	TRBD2	TGTGCCAGCAGCTTGAGACTAGCGGGGCCTACCGGGGAGCTGTTTTTT	CASSLRLAGPTGELFF
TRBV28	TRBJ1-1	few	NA	TGTGCCAGCACCATGGGTGGAGTGAACACTGAAGCTTTCTTT	CASTMGGVNTEAFF
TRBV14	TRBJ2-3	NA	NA	TGTGCCAGCAGCCGATTAAAGGGAGCAGGCACAGATACGCAGTATTTT	CASSRLKGAGTDTQYF
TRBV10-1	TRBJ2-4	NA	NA	TGCGCCAGCAGCCCACGTTCCAAAAACATTCAGTACTTC	CASSPRSKNIQYF
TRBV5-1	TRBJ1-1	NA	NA	TGCGCCAGCACCCCCGGGGAGGTGACTGAAGCTTTCTTT	CASTPGEVTEAFF
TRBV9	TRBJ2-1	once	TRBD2	TGTGCCAGCAGCAACGGACTAGCGGATAGGAATGAGCAGTTCTTC	CASSNGLADRNEQFF
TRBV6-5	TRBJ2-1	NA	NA	TGTGCCAGCAGTTACGACGACCTAGGGCCCAATGAGCAGTTCTTC	CASSYDDLGPNEQFF
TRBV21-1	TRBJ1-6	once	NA	TGTGCCAGCAGCAAAGCGCTACCCCCGGGCCGCCAAGGGAATTCACCCCTCCACTTT	CASSKALPPGRQGNSPLHF
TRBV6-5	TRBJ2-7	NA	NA	TGTGCCAGCAGCTATTTGAGAGGCTACGAGCAGTACTTC	CASSYLRGYEQYF
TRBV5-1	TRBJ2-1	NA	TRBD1	TGCGCCAGCAGTTCGGGACAGGGATCCTACAATGAGCAGTTCTTC	CASSSGQGSYNEQFF
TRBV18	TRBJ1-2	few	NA	TGTGCCAGCTCACCACGAGAGGGGCGAAGGTATGGCTACACCTTC	CASSPREGRRYGYTF
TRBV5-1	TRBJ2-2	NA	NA	TGCGCCAGCAGCTCTGGCCTAGTCGTTACCGGGGAGCTGTTTTTT	CASSSGLVVTGELFF
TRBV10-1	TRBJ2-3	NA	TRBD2	TGCGCCAGCAGTGACACTAGCGGGGCTAGCACAGATACGCAGTATTTT	CASSDTSGASTDTQYF
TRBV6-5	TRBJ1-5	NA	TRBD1	TGTGCCAGCAGTACCTCTGACAGGGATTATCAGCCCCAGCATTTT	CASSTSDRDYQPQHF
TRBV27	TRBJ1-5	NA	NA	TGTGCCAGCAGACCCCTTACGGGGACATCCAATCAGCCCCAGCATTTT	CASRPLTGTSNQPQHF
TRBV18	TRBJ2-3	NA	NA	TGTGCCAGCTCACCACCCCTCGCCAACACAGATACGCAGTATTTT	CASSPPLANTDTQYF
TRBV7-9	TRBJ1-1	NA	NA	TGTGCCAGCAGCTTCTTAGGGGCTTTACCCAACACTGAAGCTTTCTTT	CASSFLGALPNTEAFF
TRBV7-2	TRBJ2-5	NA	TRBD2	TGTGCCAGCAGCCCGGGGACTAGCGGAAAGACCCAGTACTTC	CASSPGTSGKTQYF
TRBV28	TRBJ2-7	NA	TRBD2	TGTGCCAGCAGTTTAGGTCCTAGCGGTTACGAGCAGTACTTC	CASSLGPSGYEQYF
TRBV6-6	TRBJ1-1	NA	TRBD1	TGTGCCAGCAGTCGACAGGGTAGGGACACTGAAGCTTTCTTT	CASSRQGRDTEAFF
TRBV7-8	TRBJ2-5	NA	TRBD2	TGTGCCAGCAGCTGGGGACTAGCGGGGAACCAAGAGACCCAGTACTTC	CASSWGLAGNQETQYF
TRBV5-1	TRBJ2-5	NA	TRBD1	TGCGCCAGCAGCCCTACAGGGGGCGAAGAGACCCAGTACTTC	CASSPTGGEETQYF
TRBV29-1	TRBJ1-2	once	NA	TGCAGCGTTGAGGGGGAGGCAGGGTGGTCCTATGGCTACACCTTC	CSVEGEAGWSYGYTF
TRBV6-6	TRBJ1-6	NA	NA	TGTGCCAGCATCCAGGGGACTGCCGTATATAATTCACCCCTCCACTTT	CASIQGTAVYNSPLHF
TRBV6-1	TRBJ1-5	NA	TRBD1	TGTGCCAGCAGTGGAAGGGACAGGGGGCGCAATCAGCCCCAGCATTTT	CASSGRDRGRNQPQHF
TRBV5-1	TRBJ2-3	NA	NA	TGCGCCAGCAGCTTGGGGGCAGACGAAGGGACAGATACGCAGTATTTT	CASSLGADEGTDTQYF
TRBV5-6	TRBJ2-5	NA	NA	TGTGCCAGCAGCTTAACGGGAAGGGAGACCCAGTACTTC	CASSLTGRETQYF
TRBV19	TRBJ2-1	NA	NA	TGTGCCAGTAGTATAGGACTGGGACTTGGGAATGAGCAGTTCTTC	CASSIGLGLGNEQFF
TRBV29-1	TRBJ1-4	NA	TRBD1	TGCAGCGTTGATGGGACAGGGGGAGGCACTAATGAAAAACTGTTTTTT	CSVDGTGGGTNEKLFF
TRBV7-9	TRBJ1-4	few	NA	TGTGCCAGCAGTTTAACAGTAGCTAATGAAAAACTGTTTTTT	CASSLTVANEKLFF
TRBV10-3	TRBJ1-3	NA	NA	TGTGCCATCAGTGAGACAGGAGGCTCCGGAAACACCATATATTTT	CAISETGGSGNTIYF
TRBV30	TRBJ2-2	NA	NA	TGTGCCTGGAGTGTGAAAGGTCCCGGGGAGCTGTTTTTT	CAWSVKGPGELFF
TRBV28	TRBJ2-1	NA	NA	TGTGCCAGCAGTTTTAATCGGGATAGGGCTACCTACAATGAGCAGTTCTTC	CASSFNRDRATYNEQFF